This entry concerns a single TCR beta chain. What it binds is unknown. The sample belongs to a study of beta chain features in type 1 diabetes. Study at large: Comparable age, gender and cell yields were observed in patients relative to healthy donors. Study results and caveats: Researchers report that Type 1 diabetes patients had moderately but significantly shorter TCRB CDR3s across all four CD4+ subsets. Unsettled here was the matter of whether HLA type influences TCRB rearrangement. Short templates might get an advantage during PCR, and this would be equal in patients and controls. Type 1 diabetes patients had fewer VDJ junction insertions and more deletions.

CDR3 size: 14 residues. Deletions cut 0 bases from V and 4 bases from J, with 8 bases between. Germline-derived CDR1 and CDR2 are KGHSH and LQKENI. Expressed TCRB transcripts got sequenced, as all isolated RNA was reverse transcribed. Using immunoSEQ multiplex PCR, the repertoire was profiled, and TCRdb retains in-frame clones only, with some absent. Of hundreds of thousands of clones detected, under 15% appear once; the ten largest clones hold approximately 0.022%. The gene calls are TRBV18 and TRBJ2-3, with D perhaps TRBD1 (5 bases). The sequence derives from a man between 18 and 29 years old with type 1 diabetes. The sample consisted of naive CD4+ T cells from blood. The DNA of the CDR3 is TGTGCCAGCTCACCACCGCAGGGCGCAGATACGCAGTATTTT. This gives the protein CASSPPQGADTQYF.